These T cell receptor beta chains were read from a single sample in a study of Ad26.COV2.S vaccination and SARS-CoV-2 variants. Clones were sequenced by immunoSEQ multiplex PCR, and TCRdb holds only the in-frame ones, with some missing. The data contain about 420,000 clones, 88% of them singletons. The source was peripheral blood, collected in a trial of Ad26.COV2.S vaccine versus placebo. These receptors were obtained from a person between 18 and 65 years old who received the Ad26.COV2.S COVID-19 vaccine or a placebo. Both conserved end residues are part of each CDR3. The order of the fields is clone size, V gene, J gene, D gene, CDR3 protein, CDR3 DNA. D genes are given only for firm matches. Size values are once, few and many counts, or a class for expanded clones, and some rows have none.

.	TRBV7-9	TRBJ1-2	TRBD1	CASLMEDRPYGYTF	TGTGCCAGCCTGATGGAGGACAGGCCCTATGGCTACACCTTC
few	TRBV28	TRBJ2-7	.	CASSFSPGAEEQYF	TGTGCCAGCAGTTTCTCCCCCGGGGCAGAAGAGCAGTACTTC
once	TRBV7-2	TRBJ2-3	.	CASSQRYTGSTDTQYF	TGTGCCAGCAGCCAACGCTATACAGGGAGCACAGATACGCAGTATTTT
.	TRBV9	TRBJ1-6	.	CASSGEHPPVSPLHF	TGTGCCAGCAGCGGTGAGCACCCACCAGTCTCACCCCTCCACTTT
.	TRBV6-5	TRBJ2-1	.	CASSGTFYNEQFF	TGTGCCAGCAGCGGGACATTTTACAATGAGCAGTTCTTC
.	TRBV9	TRBJ1-2	TRBD1	CASSSSRDRGYGYTF	TGTGCCAGCAGCTCATCCCGGGACAGAGGCTATGGCTACACCTTC
.	TRBV1	TRBJ2-2	.	CTSSQDLAGGSRTGELFF	TGCACCAGCAGCCAAGATCTGGCGGGGGGCAGTCGCACCGGGGAGCTGTTTTTT
few	TRBV3-1/TRBV3-2	TRBJ1-1	.	CASSQGATEAFF	TGTGCCAGCAGCCAAGGGGCCACTGAAGCTTTCTTT
.	TRBV7-2	TRBJ1-1	.	CASSTHGPRSEAFF	TGTGCCAGCAGCACCCATGGACCGAGGAGTGAAGCTTTCTTT
.	TRBV6-2/TRBV6-3	TRBJ2-5	.	CASSNAGQNQETQYF	TGTGCCAGCAGCAATGCGGGGCAGAACCAAGAGACCCAGTACTTC
.	TRBV5-6	TRBJ2-7	.	CASSYRDGTFSYEQYF	TGTGCCAGCAGCTACCGGGACGGAACCTTCTCCTACGAGCAGTACTTC
.	TRBV7-6	TRBJ2-5	.	CASSSQQGPGETQYF	TGTGCCAGCAGCTCCCAACAGGGCCCTGGGGAGACCCAGTACTTC
.	TRBV5-1	TRBJ2-2	.	CASSLLGLDPGELFF	TGCGCCAGCAGCTTGCTAGGCTTGGACCCCGGGGAGCTGTTTTTT
.	TRBV4-2	TRBJ2-5	.	CASSQAGPGETQYF	TGTGCCAGCAGCCAAGCCGGGCCGGGGGAGACCCAGTACTTC
.	TRBV10-3	TRBJ1-3	.	CAISGTGGNTIYF	TGTGCCATCAGTGGTACCGGTGGAAACACCATATATTTT
.	TRBV5-1	TRBJ2-2	TRBD2	CASSWTSGGTGELFF	TGCGCCAGCAGCTGGACTAGCGGGGGGACCGGGGAGCTGTTTTTT
.	TRBV7-8	TRBJ2-1	.	CASSLSQISGPEQFF	TGTGCCAGCAGCTTATCCCAAATTAGCGGACCCGAGCAGTTCTTC
once	TRBV27	TRBJ2-7	.	CASSLSAGDGHEQYF	TGTGCCAGCAGTTTATCAGCAGGGGATGGGCACGAGCAGTACTTC
.	TRBV7-6	TRBJ2-5	TRBD1	CASSSRQGAGETQYF	TGTGCCAGCAGCTCCCGGCAGGGGGCAGGAGAGACCCAGTACTTC
.	TRBV6-5	TRBJ1-1	.	CASSLNKRTEAFF	TGTGCCAGCAGCCTAAACAAAAGAACTGAAGCTTTCTTT
.	TRBV10-3	TRBJ1-1	TRBD1	CAISGTPQGATEAFF	TGTGCCATCAGCGGCACACCCCAGGGGGCCACTGAAGCTTTCTTT